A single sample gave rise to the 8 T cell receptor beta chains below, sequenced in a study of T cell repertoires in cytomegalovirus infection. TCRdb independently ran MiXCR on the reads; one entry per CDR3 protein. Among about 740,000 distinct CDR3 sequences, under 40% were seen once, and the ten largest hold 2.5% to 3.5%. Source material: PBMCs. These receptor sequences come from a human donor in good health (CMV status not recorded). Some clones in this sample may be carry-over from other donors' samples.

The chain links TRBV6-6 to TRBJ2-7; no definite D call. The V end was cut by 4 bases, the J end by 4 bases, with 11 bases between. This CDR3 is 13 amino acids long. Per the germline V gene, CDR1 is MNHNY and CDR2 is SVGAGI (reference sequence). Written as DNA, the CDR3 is TGTGCCAGCAGTTCCCTGAAACAGTACGAGCAGTACTTC. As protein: CASSSLKQYEQYF.

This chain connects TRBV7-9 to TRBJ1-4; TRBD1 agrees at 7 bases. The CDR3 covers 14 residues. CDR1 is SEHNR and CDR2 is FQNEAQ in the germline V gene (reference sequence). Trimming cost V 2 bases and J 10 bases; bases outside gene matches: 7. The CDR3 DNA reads TGTGCCAGCAGCTTATTAGGGACAGAGGGAAAACTGTTTTTT. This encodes CASSLLGTEGKLFF.

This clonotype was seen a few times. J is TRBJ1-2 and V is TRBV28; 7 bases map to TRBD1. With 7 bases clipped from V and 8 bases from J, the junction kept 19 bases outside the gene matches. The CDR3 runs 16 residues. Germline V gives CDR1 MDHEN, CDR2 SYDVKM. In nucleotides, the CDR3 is TGTGCCAGCAATCCAGCCAGACAGGGAGGTTCGGGGGGCTACACCTTC. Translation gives CASNPARQGGSGGYTF.

The CDR3 nucleotides are TGTGCCAGCAGGGGGGGTGGGGGAGACCAGTACTTC. Amino acids: CASRGGGGDQYF. The V call is TRBV25-1, the J call TRBJ2-5, with D tentatively TRBD2 (6 bases). V shed 6 bases and J shed 10 bases, with 15 bases lying between them. The CDR3 contains 12 residues. CDR1 is MGHDK and CDR2 is SYGVNS in the germline V gene.

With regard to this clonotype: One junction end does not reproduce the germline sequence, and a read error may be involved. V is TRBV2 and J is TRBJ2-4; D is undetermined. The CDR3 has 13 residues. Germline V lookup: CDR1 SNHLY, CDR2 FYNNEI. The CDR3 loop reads CASWWPEKNIQSF. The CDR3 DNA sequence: TGTGCCAGCTGGTGGCCAGAGAAAAACATTCAGTCCTTC.

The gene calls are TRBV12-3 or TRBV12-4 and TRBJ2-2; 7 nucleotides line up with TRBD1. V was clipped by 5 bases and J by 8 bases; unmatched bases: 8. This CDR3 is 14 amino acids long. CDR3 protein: CASSATNRGGELFF. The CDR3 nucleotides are TGTGCCAGCAGTGCAACTAACAGGGGTGGGGAGCTGTTTTTT.

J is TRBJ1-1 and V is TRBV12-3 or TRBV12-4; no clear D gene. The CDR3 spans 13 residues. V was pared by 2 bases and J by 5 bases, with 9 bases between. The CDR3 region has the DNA TGTGCCAGCAGTTTACTTCTCCAAACTGAAGCTTTCTTT. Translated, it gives CASSLLLQTEAFF.

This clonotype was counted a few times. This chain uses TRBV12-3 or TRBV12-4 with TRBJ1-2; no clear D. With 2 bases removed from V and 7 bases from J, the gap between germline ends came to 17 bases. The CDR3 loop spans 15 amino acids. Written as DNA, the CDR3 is TGTGCCAGCAGTTTAAGTCTGGGCGAAGTGTCTGGCTACACCTTC. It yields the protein CASSLSLGEVSGYTF.